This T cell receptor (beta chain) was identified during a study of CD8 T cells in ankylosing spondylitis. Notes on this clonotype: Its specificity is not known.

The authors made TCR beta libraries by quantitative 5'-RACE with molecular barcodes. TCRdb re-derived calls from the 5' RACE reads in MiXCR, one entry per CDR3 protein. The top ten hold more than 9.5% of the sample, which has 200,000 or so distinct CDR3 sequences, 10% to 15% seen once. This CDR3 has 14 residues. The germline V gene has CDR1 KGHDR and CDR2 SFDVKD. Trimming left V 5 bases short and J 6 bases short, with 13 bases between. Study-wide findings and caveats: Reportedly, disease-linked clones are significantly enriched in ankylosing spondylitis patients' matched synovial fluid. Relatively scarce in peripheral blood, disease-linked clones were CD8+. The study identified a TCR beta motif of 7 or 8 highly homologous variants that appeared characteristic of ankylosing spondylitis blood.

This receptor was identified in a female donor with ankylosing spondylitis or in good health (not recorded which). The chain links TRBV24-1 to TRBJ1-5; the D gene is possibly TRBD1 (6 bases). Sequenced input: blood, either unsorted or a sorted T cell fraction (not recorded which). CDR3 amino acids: CATSGRGSFQPQHF. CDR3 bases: TGTGCCACCAGTGGCAGGGGTAGTTTTCAGCCCCAGCATTTT.